This T cell receptor (beta chain) is from a study of T cell responses to AZD1222 COVID-19 vaccine. The protocol was immunoSEQ multiplex PCR, while the TCRdb copy is restricted to in-frame clones and leaves out a portion. Seen here are about 150,000 clones, about nine tenths observed once, and the top ten hold 6.9%. This clone has more than one count but fewer than ten. The V end was cut by 0 bases, the J end by 5 bases, with 8 bases between. This CDR3 is 13 amino acids long. Germline V gene lookup returns CDR1 SGHAT and CDR2 FQNNGV. This chain connects TRBV11-2 to TRBJ2-7; D tentatively fits TRBD1 or TRBD2 (5 bases each). The receptor comes from an adult who had recovered from COVID-19. This specimen was peripheral blood, taken after recovery from COVID-19. In DNA form, the CDR3 reads TGTGCCAGCAGCTTAGATAGGGACGACGAGCAGTACTTC. Its translation: CASSLDRDDEQYF.